This T cell receptor (beta chain) was found in a study of shared clonotypes between healthy human individuals. Sequencing was performed with immunoSEQ multiplex PCR; in TCRdb, only in-frame clones are kept and a portion is missing. Among a few million clones listed, 85% to 95% were seen once. The sample holds one count of this clone. CDR1 and CDR2 (germline): MNHNS, SASEGT. The ends lost 7 bases at V and 4 bases at J; junction bases unmatched: 9. The CDR3 is made up of 15 amino acids. V and J are TRBV6-1 and TRBJ2-3; the match to TRBD1 covers 9 bases. Input material: naive CD4+ T cells from PBMCs. Subset indicated: CD45RA+ positively selected. The receptor comes from a man between 18 and 35 years old in good health. Some clones in this sample may be carry-over from other donors' samples. The CDR3 region is CASNTQRTGADTQYF. As DNA, the CDR3 is TGTGCCAGCAACACACAACGGACAGGGGCAGATACGCAGTATTTT.